Only a few counts were recorded for the clone carrying this T cell receptor beta chain. Its antigen remains unidentified. This CDR3 is built from 16 residues. Germline V lookup: CDR1 SGHVS, CDR2 FNYEAQ. V was cut by 2 bases and J by 0 bases, with 13 bases left in between. The sample is drawn from a study of CD8 T cells in ankylosing spondylitis. The study, taken as a whole, reports: Reportedly, matched ankylosing spondylitis synovial fluid was significantly enriched for disease-linked clones. A motif in TCR beta, a set of roughly eight highly homologous variants, appeared characteristic of ankylosing spondylitis blood. Existing reports had already noted some motif variants in reactive arthritis synovial fluid and blood.

Making use of molecular barcodes, quantitative 5'-RACE generated TCR beta libraries. One entry per CDR3 protein results from TCRdb running MiXCR on the 5' RACE reads. The sample carries around 480,000 distinct CDR3 sequences, 15% to 20% recorded once. Specimen: blood, either unsorted or a sorted T cell fraction (not recorded which). The V call is TRBV7-6, the J call TRBJ1-2; D is undetermined. The TCR comes from a male donor with ankylosing spondylitis. CDR3 bases: TGTGCCAGCAGCTTATTTCCGGAGGGTGCTAACTATGGCTACACCTTC. As protein: CASSLFPEGANYGYTF.